The clone carrying this T cell receptor beta chain was counted a few times. Its antigen is unidentified. The germline CDR1 and CDR2 sequences are SGHTA and FQGNSA. The length of the CDR3 is 14 residues. The data stem from a study of cytomegalovirus exposure and HLA in healthy donors. For the study at large: When 300 to 500 donors were genotyped, roughly 82% of them were found to fall in the Caucasian-associated ancestry cluster. General study findings and limits: In an earlier analysis, most TCR beta V segments were productive about 87% or about 30% of the time.

Vbeta (60) and Jbeta (13) primers were used in the PCR. The table came from immunoSEQ multiplex PCR; TCRdb's copy has only in-frame clones and leaves some out. In the table there are roughly 150,000 clones, roughly 9.4% of which are singletons. The chain carries TRBV7-2 and TRBJ2-5; maybe TRBD1 (5 bases). TRBJ2-7 matches the DNA end more closely, so the J call is doubtful. The sequence derives from a male donor in good health and CMV-seronegative. Sequenced material: PBMCs. CDR3 DNA: TGTGCCAGCAGCCCGACGCTCCAGGGATACGAGCAGTACTTC. It yields the protein CASSPTLQGYEQYF.